The sequence of this T cell receptor (beta chain) was determined in a study of shared clonotypes between healthy human individuals. V shed 3 bases and J shed 5 bases, with 7 bases lying between them. This CDR3 comprises 13 residues. The germline gives CDR1 SGHNT, CDR2 YENEEA. In the authors' methods: Filtering differed for immunoSEQ, which gave only junction sequences without quality scores. Method: immunoSEQ multiplex PCR; TCRdb's copy keeps in-frame clones and lacks some. That table gives V, J and clone size, and the DNA gave D and trimming. This sample has more than 80,000 clones, with about 68% found just once. The study drew all its donors from Caucasian adults living in Nashville, Tennessee.

The source material was memory CD8+ T cells sorted from blood. The subset: CD45RO+ cells pooled with CCR7-negative TemRA cells. The sequence derives from a man aged 25 to 40 in good health. The V and J genes are TRBV11-3 and TRBJ2-2, with D unresolved. The CDR3 spells CASSFFRTGELFF. The CDR3 region has the DNA TGTGCCAGCAGCTTTTTTCGTACCGGGGAGCTGTTTTTT.